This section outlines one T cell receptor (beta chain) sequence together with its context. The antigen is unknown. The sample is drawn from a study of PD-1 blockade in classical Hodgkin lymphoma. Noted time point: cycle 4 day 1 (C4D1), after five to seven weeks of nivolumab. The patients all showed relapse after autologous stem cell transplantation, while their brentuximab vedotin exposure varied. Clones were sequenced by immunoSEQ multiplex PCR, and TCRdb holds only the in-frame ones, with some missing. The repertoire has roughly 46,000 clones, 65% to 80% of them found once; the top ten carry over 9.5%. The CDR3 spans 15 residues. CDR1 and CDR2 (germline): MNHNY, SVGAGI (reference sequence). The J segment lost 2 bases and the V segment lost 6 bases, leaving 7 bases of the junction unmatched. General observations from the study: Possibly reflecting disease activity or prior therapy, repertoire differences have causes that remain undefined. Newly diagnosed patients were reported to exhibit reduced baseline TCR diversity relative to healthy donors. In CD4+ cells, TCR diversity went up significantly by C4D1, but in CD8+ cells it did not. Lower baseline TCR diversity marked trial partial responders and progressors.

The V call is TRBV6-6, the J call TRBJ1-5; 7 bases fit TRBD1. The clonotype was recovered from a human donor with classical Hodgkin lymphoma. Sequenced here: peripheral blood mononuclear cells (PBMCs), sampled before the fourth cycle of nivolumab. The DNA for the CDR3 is TGTGCCAGCAGCCTCAGGGGGGAGGGCAATCAGCCCCAGCATTTT. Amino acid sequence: CASSLRGEGNQPQHF.